There are many counts of the clone carrying this TCR beta chain. The antigen is not known. Using quantitative 5'-RACE with molecular barcodes, the authors made TCR beta libraries. One entry per CDR3 protein, called by TCRdb with MiXCR from the 5' RACE reads. The sample has approximately 520,000 distinct CDR3 sequences, less than 6% seen once; the top ten hold under 4.5%. This sample was taken from a study of CD8 T cells in ankylosing spondylitis. This CDR3 has 12 amino acids. V dropped 7 bases and J dropped 3 bases, with 9 bases sitting between them. Germline-derived CDR1 and CDR2 are SEHNR and FQNEAQ (reference sequence). General study results and limits: A TCR beta motif made of fewer than ten highly homologous variants seemed typical of ankylosing spondylitis blood. Significant enrichment of disease-linked clones was reportedly seen in matched ankylosing spondylitis synovial fluid.

The material sequenced was blood, either unsorted or a sorted T cell fraction (not recorded which). The V call is TRBV7-9, the J call TRBJ1-1; perhaps TRBD1 as D (6 bases). The receptor's source is a male donor with ankylosing spondylitis. For the CDR3, the DNA is TGTGCCAGCAACGGACAGTACACTGAAGCTTTCTTT. This codes for CASNGQYTEAFF.